These 9 T cell receptor beta chains were sequenced from one sample in a study of cytomegalovirus exposure and HLA in healthy donors (dated by TCRdb to about 2017). Libraries came from the immunoSEQ multiplex PCR assay. TCRdb took this table from immuneACCESS and kept in-frame rearrangements with V and J called. Such tables lack part of the clones; where checked against another copy, unresolved V genes explain under half of the gap, and the rest is unexplained. In this sample the table shows approximately 280,000 clones, 65% to 90% of which occur a single time. The biggest ten clones account for approximately 1% of the sample. Sequences were obtained from PBMCs. Every receptor here comes from a woman aged 18-35 years in good health and CMV-seronegative.

V and J are TRBV4-1 and TRBJ1-2, with 7 bases lining up with TRBD1. The germline gives CDR1 MGHRA, CDR2 YSYEKL. The CDR3 is made up of 14 amino acids. V dropped 4 bases and J dropped 4; count of bases not matched to a gene: 6. The CDR3 loop reads CASSPRQGGYGYTF. CDR3 DNA sequence: TGCGCCAGCAGCCCACGACAGGGAGGCTATGGCTACACCTTC.

V is TRBV7-9 and J is TRBJ1-1; tentative D call: TRBD1 (5 bases). The length of the CDR3 is 16 residues. Germline V CDR1 and CDR2: SEHNR, FQNEAQ (reference sequence). The germline V and J ends were trimmed by 5 bases and 3 bases, with 19 bases remaining between them. CDR3 in DNA: TGTGCCAGCAGCGATGTGGGCGGAGGGGATTACACTGAAGCTTTCTTT. Translating it yields CASSDVGGGDYTEAFF.

This sequence joins TRBV27 and TRBJ2-1, with a tentative D call TRBD1 (5 bases). The V gene's germline CDR1 is MNHEY and CDR2 SMNVEV (reference sequence). V lost 0 bases to trimming and J lost 5 bases, with 11 bases between them. The CDR3 sequence is 15 residues long. The CDR3 nucleotides read TGTGCCAGCAGTTTATCGGGCCTGGACAACAATGAGCAGTTCTTC. It codes for CASSLSGLDNNEQFF.

This chain links TRBV27 with TRBJ2-7; D not certain. CDR1 and CDR2 (germline): MNHEY, SMNVEV (reference sequence). The CDR3 sequence is 14 residues long. Trimming cost V 2 bases and J 5 bases, with 13 bases left between them. Here the CDR3 reads CASSLADGWDEQYF. For the CDR3, the DNA is TGTGCCAGCAGTTTAGCTGACGGGTGGGACGAGCAGTACTTC.

The V call is TRBV7-2, the J call TRBJ1-4; 8 bases match TRBD1. Germline V lookup: CDR1 SGHTA, CDR2 FQGNSA. With V trimmed by 3 bases and J by 8 bases, 8 bases remained unmatched. The CDR3 covers 15 residues. This chain's CDR3 is CASSFYPTGDEKLFF. CDR3 nucleotides: TGTGCCAGCAGCTTTTATCCGACAGGGGACGAAAAACTGTTTTTT. The full variable domain, with the rest looked up from reference TRBV7-2 and TRBJ1-4, is GAGVSQSPSNKVTEKGKDVELRCDPISGHTALYWYRQSLGQGLEFLIYFQGNSAPDKSGLPSDRFSAERTGGSVSTLTIQRTQQEDSAVYLCASSFYPTGDEKLFFGSGTQLSVL.

The rearrangement joins TRBV7-2 to TRBJ2-7; D remains unclear. Trimming cost V 5 bases and J 2 bases, with 13 bases left between them. The germline CDR1 and CDR2 sequences are SGHTA and FQGNSA. This CDR3 is built from 14 residues. The CDR3: CASSVGPGAYEQYF. For the CDR3, the DNA is TGTGCCAGCAGCGTAGGGCCCGGAGCCTACGAGCAGTACTTC. Full variable domain (rest looked up from reference TRBV7-2 and TRBJ2-7): GAGVSQSPSNKVTEKGKDVELRCDPISGHTALYWYRQSLGQGLEFLIYFQGNSAPDKSGLPSDRFSAERTGGSVSTLTIQRTQQEDSAVYLCASSVGPGAYEQYFGPGTRLTVT.

V usage is TRBV9 and J usage is TRBJ1-4; D is uncertain. V shed 6 bases and J shed 0 bases, with 9 bases lying between them. Germline V gene data show CDR1 as SGDLS and CDR2 as YYNGEE. The CDR3 contains 14 residues. The CDR3 nucleotides read TGTGCCAGCAATGAGGGAGCAACTAATGAAAAACTGTTTTTT. Translation gives CASNEGATNEKLFF.

The chain links TRBV30 to TRBJ2-3, with a weak D call TRBD2 (6 bases). This CDR3 comprises 15 residues. Per the germline V gene, CDR1 is GTSNPN and CDR2 is SVGIG (reference sequence). V lost 0 bases to trimming and J lost 5 bases, with 15 bases between them. The CDR3 bases are TGTGCCTGGAGTGTCGAGCGGGCGTTGGGAGATACGCAGTATTTT. This sequence encodes CAWSVERALGDTQYF.

The chain links TRBV5-1 to TRBJ1-5; maybe TRBD1 (5 bases). Trimming left V 4 bases short and J 7 bases short, with 15 bases between. There are 14 residues in the CDR3. CDR1 and CDR2 from the germline V gene are SGHRS and YFSETQ. The CDR3 sequence: CASSPRGGGQPQHF. The DNA for the CDR3 is TGCGCCAGCAGCCCACGGGGGGGTGGACAGCCCCAGCATTTT.